This TCR beta chain was sequenced for a study of CD8+CD57+ T cells in acquired aplastic anemia. Study overall: The mean DNA yield obtained from sorted CD4+ and CD8+ cells came to approximately 3 ug. In CD4+ cells, healthy donors produced an average of roughly 11 million reads. Study conclusions and caveats: Any difference that existed in CD8+ Simpson's diversity between patients and controls was not significant. Patients and controls shared twenty-nine CD8+ CDR3 sequences.

As for this clonotype: The target antigen is unknown.

Genomic DNA constituted the template upon which TCR beta VDJ and CDR3 profiling was performed. A single record per CDR3 protein comes from TCRdb applying MiXCR to the reads. In the table there are about 420,000 distinct CDR3 sequences, roughly 64% of which are singletons. V was pared by 6 bases and J by 3 bases, with 15 bases of the junction left unmatched. CDR3 length equals 16 residues. Germline V lookup: CDR1 DFQATT, CDR2 SNEGSKA (reference sequence). The origin of this receptor is a human donor in good health, serving as a control. The chain uses TRBV20-1 and TRBJ1-2; TRBD1 matches 8 bases. Sequencing was performed on sorted CD4+, CD8+, or CD8+CD57+ T cells (not recorded which) from PBMCs. The CDR3: CSASPGQVSSDYGYTF. DNA for the CDR3: TGCAGTGCGTCCCCGGGACAGGTATCCTCGGACTATGGCTACACCTTC.